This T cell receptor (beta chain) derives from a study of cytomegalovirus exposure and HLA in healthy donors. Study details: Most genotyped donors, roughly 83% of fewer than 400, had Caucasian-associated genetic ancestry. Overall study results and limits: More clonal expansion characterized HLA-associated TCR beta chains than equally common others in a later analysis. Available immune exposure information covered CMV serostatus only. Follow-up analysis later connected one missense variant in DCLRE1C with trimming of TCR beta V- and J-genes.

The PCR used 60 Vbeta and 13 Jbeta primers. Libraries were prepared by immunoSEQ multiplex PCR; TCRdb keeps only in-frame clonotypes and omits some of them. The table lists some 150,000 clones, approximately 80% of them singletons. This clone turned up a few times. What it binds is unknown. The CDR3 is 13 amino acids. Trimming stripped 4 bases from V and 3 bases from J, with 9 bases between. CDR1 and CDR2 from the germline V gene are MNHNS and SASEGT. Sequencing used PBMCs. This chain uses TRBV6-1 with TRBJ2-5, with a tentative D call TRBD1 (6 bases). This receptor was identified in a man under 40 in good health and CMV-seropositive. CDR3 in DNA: TGTGCCAGCAGTGCCTACAGGGAAGAGACCCAGTACTTC. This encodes CASSAYREETQYF.